This TCR beta chain was captured by sequencing in a study of blood T cell repertoires in COVID-19. In the study overall: From the United States, Italy and Spain came samples of acute and convalescent COVID-19.

In the authors' methods: Amplification with reference gene primers provided the estimates of nucleated cell counts. The repertoire was sequenced with immunoSEQ multiplex PCR; TCRdb's copy has only in-frame clones and lacks some. V and J calls and clone size are as listed in that table; D and trimming were resolved from the DNA. This sample yields fewer than 350,000 clones, of which 88% are seen a single time; roughly 9.1% belongs to the top ten. The CDR3 covers 19 residues. V was pared by 0 bases and J by 1 base, with 17 bases between. Germline CDR1 and CDR2: SGHKS and YYEKEE (reference sequence). The chain joins TRBV5-5 to TRBJ2-6, with D possibly TRBD1 on 6 matching bases. The clonotype originates from a man aged 18 to 29 with active or convalescent COVID-19. Input material: peripheral blood. For the CDR3, the DNA is TGTGCCAGCAGCTTGGATCATGCGGCAGGGGTGTCTGGGGCCAACGTCCTGACTTTC. Amino acids: CASSLDHAAGVSGANVLTF. The full variable domain, rest sourced from reference TRBV5-5 and TRBJ2-6, is DAGVTQSPTHLIKTRGQQVTLRCSPISGHKSVSWYQQVLGQGPQFIFQYYEKEERGRGNFPDRFSARQFPNYSSELNVNALLLGDSALYLCASSLDHAAGVSGANVLTFGAGSRLTVL.